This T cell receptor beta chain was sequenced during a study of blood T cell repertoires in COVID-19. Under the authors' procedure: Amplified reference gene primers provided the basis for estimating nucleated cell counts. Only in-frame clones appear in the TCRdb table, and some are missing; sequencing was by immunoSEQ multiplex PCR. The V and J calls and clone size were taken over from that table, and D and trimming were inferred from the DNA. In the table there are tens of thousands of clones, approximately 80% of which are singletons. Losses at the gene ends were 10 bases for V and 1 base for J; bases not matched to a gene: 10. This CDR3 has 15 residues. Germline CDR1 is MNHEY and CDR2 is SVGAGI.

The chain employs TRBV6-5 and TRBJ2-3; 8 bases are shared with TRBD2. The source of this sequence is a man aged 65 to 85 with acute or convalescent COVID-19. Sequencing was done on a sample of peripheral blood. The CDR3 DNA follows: TGTGCCACCCGGCTCGGCGGGGGGCGCACAGATACGCAGTATTTT. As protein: CATRLGGGRTDTQYF.